These 21 T cell receptor beta chains share one sample of origin, sequenced in a study of shared clonotypes between healthy human individuals. Only in-frame clones appear in the TCRdb table, and some are missing; sequencing was by immunoSEQ multiplex PCR. The table lists about 380,000 clones, about 96% of them singletons, with about 0.32% in the top ten. Sequenced sample: memory CD8+ T cells sorted from blood. Subset denoted: CD45RO+ cells pooled with CCR7-negative TemRA cells. These receptor sequences come from a man in his thirties or forties in good health.

The J gene is TRBJ2-1, the V gene TRBV11-2, with D hard to call. Trimming left V 0 bases short and J 4 bases short, with 16 bases between. The CDR3 is 17 amino acids. Germline V lookup: CDR1 SGHAT, CDR2 FQNNGV. The CDR3: CASSLDRAGRRYNEQFF. The CDR3 nucleotides are TGTGCCAGCAGCTTAGATCGCGCAGGTCGGCGATACAATGAGCAGTTCTTC.

The chain links TRBV7-9 to TRBJ2-7, with 8 bases that match TRBD1. V lost 2 bases, J lost 3 bases, and 6 bases stayed unmatched. CDR3 length equals 15 residues. Germline values: CDR1 SEHNR, CDR2 FQNEAQ (reference sequence). CDR3 protein: CASSLTGQAVYEQYF. In DNA, the CDR3 is TGTGCCAGCAGCTTAACGGGACAGGCAGTCTACGAGCAGTACTTC. The full variable domain, completed using reference TRBV7-9 and TRBJ2-7, is DTGVSQNPRHKITKRGQNVTFRCDPISEHNRLYWYRQTLGQGPEFLTYFQNEAQLEKSRLLSDRFSAERPKGSFSTLEIQRTEQGDSAMYLCASSLTGQAVYEQYFGPGTRLTVT.

The chain joins TRBV5-5 to TRBJ1-1; D perhaps matches TRBD1 (6 bases). Trimming removed 4 bases from V and 1 base from J, with 8 bases in between. Per the germline V gene, CDR1 is SGHKS and CDR2 is YYEKEE (reference sequence). The CDR3 is 13 amino acids. This CDR3 reads CASSLQGNTEAFF. The CDR3 DNA reads TGTGCCAGCAGCCTACAGGGGAACACTGAAGCTTTCTTT.

The chain links TRBV7-9 to TRBJ1-5; 8 bases match TRBD1. CDR3 length: 17 amino acids. Germline trimming cut 3 bases from V and 0 bases from J; bases unmatched to any gene: 7. Per germline, CDR1 SEHNR and CDR2 FQNEAQ (reference sequence). The CDR3 protein is CASSFFGTGFSNQPQHF. DNA for the CDR3: TGTGCCAGCAGCTTCTTCGGGACAGGCTTTAGCAATCAGCCCCAGCATTTT.

In regard to this clone: The same CDR3 can be traced to other DNA sequences in this sample. The V and J genes are TRBV7-6 and TRBJ2-7; weak D call: TRBD2 (6 bases). CDR3 length equals 13 residues. The V gene lost 3 bases and the J gene lost 1 base, with 7 bases spanning the gap. Germline CDR1 reads SGHVS; CDR2 reads FNYEAQ. As DNA, the CDR3 is TGTGCCAGCAGCTTCGGGGGTTCCTACGAGCAGTACTTC. It encodes CASSFGGSYEQYF.

The chain has TRBV28 and TRBJ2-7; D not certain. V lost 4 bases and J 0 bases, leaving 13 bases between the germline ends. The CDR3 loop spans 15 amino acids. Germline CDR1 and CDR2: MDHEN and SYDVKM. CDR3 amino acids: CASSSPSSSSYEQYF. As DNA, the CDR3 is TGTGCCAGCAGTTCCCCCTCGTCCAGCTCCTACGAGCAGTACTTC.

About this clone itself: Other nucleotide sequences from this sample produce the same CDR3. The rearrangement joins TRBV7-9 to TRBJ1-2; 7 bases are shared with TRBD1. V lost 5 bases and J lost 4; bases outside the gene matches: 4. Germline V gene sequence: CDR1 SEHNR, CDR2 FQNEAQ (reference sequence). CDR3 length: 13 residues. The CDR3 here is CASSPGTVYGYTF. As DNA, the CDR3 is TGTGCCAGCAGCCCCGGGACAGTCTATGGCTACACCTTC.

The rearrangement links TRBV15 to TRBJ1-5; TRBD1 is a possible D gene (6 bases). The V and J ends lost 3 bases and 6 bases respectively, with 15 bases between them. CDR3 size: 15 residues. Germline lookup yields CDR1 LNHNV and CDR2 YYDKDF (reference sequence). Here the CDR3 reads CATSSEMGGAQPQHF. DNA of the CDR3: TGTGCCACCAGCAGCGAAATGGGGGGCGCTCAGCCCCAGCATTTT.

The chain links TRBV27 to TRBJ2-3; 12 nucleotides line up with TRBD1. The V and J ends lost 3 bases and 0 bases, in that order; junction bases with no gene match: 1. The CDR3 consists of 16 residues. Germline CDR1 is MNHEY and CDR2 is SMNVEV (reference sequence). The CDR3 bases are TGTGCCAGCAGTTTGGGACAGGGGGCTAGCACAGATACGCAGTATTTT. Its translation: CASSLGQGASTDTQYF.

V is TRBV7-6 and J is TRBJ1-3; 7 positions match TRBD1. The CDR3 covers 15 residues. The V segment lost 1 base and the J segment 2 bases; nucleotides outside the gene matches: 2. Germline V gene sequence: CDR1 SGHVS, CDR2 FNYEAQ. The CDR3 spells CASSLGQGAGNTIYF. For the CDR3, the DNA is TGTGCCAGCAGCTTAGGACAGGGAGCTGGAAACACCATATATTTT.

In this sample, this clone turned up a few times. The CDR3 sequence is CASSGQGGGAFF. DNA for the CDR3: TGTGCCAGCAGTGGTCAGGGAGGCGGAGCTTTCTTT. The rearrangement uses TRBV25-1 and TRBJ1-1; D perhaps matches TRBD1 (5 bases). Per the germline V gene, CDR1 is MGHDK and CDR2 is SYGVNS. The V and J ends lost 4 bases and 10 bases respectively, with 13 bases between them. CDR3 size: 12 residues.

V is TRBV7-9 and J is TRBJ2-7; D possibly corresponds to TRBD2 (5 bases). The CDR3 sequence is 15 residues long. Germline-derived CDR1 and CDR2 are SEHNR and FQNEAQ (reference sequence). V shed 1 base and J shed 1 base, with 11 bases lying between them. This chain's CDR3 is CASSLVGGPSYEQYF. In DNA form, the CDR3 reads TGTGCCAGCAGCTTAGTTGGAGGCCCTTCCTACGAGCAGTACTTC.

The gene calls are TRBV5-4 and TRBJ1-1, with 10 bases matching TRBD1. CDR3 length: 13 residues. The junction had 2 bases not matched to a gene; V was cut back by 4 bases and J by 5 bases. The germline V gene has CDR1 SGHNT and CDR2 YYREEE (reference sequence). The CDR3 loop reads CASSRTGGTEAFF. The CDR3, as DNA: TGTGCCAGCAGCCGGACAGGGGGAACTGAAGCTTTCTTT.

The chain recombines TRBV30 with TRBJ2-3; tentatively, D is TRBD2 (5 bases). CDR3 length: 14 amino acids. V lost 3 bases and J 6 bases, leaving 16 bases between the germline ends. CDR1 and CDR2 (germline): GTSNPN, SVGIG (reference sequence). CDR3 protein: CAWRLVNARDTQYF. The CDR3 DNA is TGTGCCTGGAGACTAGTGAATGCGAGGGATACGCAGTATTTT.

This chain joins TRBV6-5 and TRBJ1-4; no clear D. With 4 bases removed from V and 7 bases from J, the gap between germline ends came to 10 bases. The CDR3 has 13 residues. The germline CDR1 and CDR2 sequences are MNHEY and SVGAGI. CDR3 residues: CASSSSFREKLFF. The CDR3 bases are TGTGCCAGCAGTTCCTCATTTCGTGAAAAACTGTTTTTT.

This chain links TRBV11-2 with TRBJ2-7; the D is unclear. Germline CDR1 is SGHAT and CDR2 is FQNNGV. V lost 1 base, J lost 3 bases, and 13 bases lay in between. This CDR3 contains 15 residues. The CDR3 nucleotides are TGTGCCAGCAGCTTAGCCTCGTCCCCCTACTACGAGCAGTACTTC. Amino acid sequence: CASSLASSPYYEQYF.

The J gene is TRBJ2-7, the V gene TRBV5-1, with D possibly matching TRBD2 (6 bases). The V end lost 2 bases, the J end lost 0 bases, and 9 bases lay between the germline ends. CDR1 and CDR2 from the germline V gene are SGHRS and YFSETQ. The CDR3 runs 14 residues. This chain's CDR3 is CASSFQGGSYEQYF. CDR3 bases: TGCGCCAGCAGCTTCCAGGGAGGCTCCTACGAGCAGTACTTC.

This clone was counted a single time. CDR3 sequence: CASKGEENTEAFF. The CDR3 DNA follows: TGCGCCAGCAAGGGAGAAGAGAACACTGAAGCTTTCTTT. The genes are TRBV5-1 and TRBJ1-1; no firm D call. The CDR3 is 13 residues long. The V end lost 6 bases, the J end lost 1 base, and 10 bases lay between the germline ends. Germline V lookup: CDR1 SGHRS, CDR2 YFSETQ.

This chain joins TRBV5-1 and TRBJ2-1, with 7 bases matching TRBD2. This CDR3 has 14 residues. Germline V gene lookup returns CDR1 SGHRS and CDR2 YFSETQ. The V and J ends lost 4 bases and 7 bases, in that order; junction bases with no gene match: 8. As DNA, the CDR3 is TGCGCCAGCAGCGGGGGGGAGGCTCGGAATGAGCAGTTCTTC. As protein: CASSGGEARNEQFF.

The CDR3 reads CASSLTLVSHEQYF. CDR3 nucleotides: TGTGCCAGCAGCTTAACACTAGTTTCGCACGAGCAGTACTTC. The rearrangement links TRBV11-3 to TRBJ2-7; maybe TRBD2 (5 bases). CDR1 SGHNT and CDR2 YENEEA come from the germline V gene. The CDR3 extends over 14 amino acids. V dropped 2 bases and J dropped 5 bases, with 13 bases sitting between them.

This clone was seen once. V usage is TRBV4-2 and J usage is TRBJ1-1; D remains unclear. Trimming shortened V by 4 bases and J by 1 base, and 7 bases separated the two germline ends. Germline lookup yields CDR1 LGHNA and CDR2 YNFKEQ. There are 13 residues in the CDR3. The CDR3 sequence: CASSPHGNTEAFF. CDR3 sequence (DNA): TGTGCCAGCAGCCCCCACGGGAACACTGAAGCTTTCTTT.